The 15 T cell receptor beta chains below all came from one sample that was sequenced in a study of blood T cell repertoires in COVID-19. Method: immunoSEQ multiplex PCR; TCRdb's copy keeps in-frame clones and lacks some. The table has fewer than 60,000 clones, more than 80% seen once. Sequences were obtained from peripheral blood. These receptors came from a man in his sixties with acute or convalescent COVID-19.

V gene TRBV24-1 combines with J gene TRBJ2-3, with 8 bases matching TRBD2. CDR1 and CDR2 from the germline V gene are KGHDR and SFDVKD. The CDR3 spans 16 residues. Unmatched junction bases numbered 8, after V lost 3 bases and J lost 4 bases. The CDR3 region is CATSDGGVAGPDTQYF. The CDR3 DNA sequence: TGTGCCACCAGTGATGGGGGGGTAGCGGGGCCAGATACGCAGTATTTT.

This chain connects TRBV28 to TRBJ2-7, with 7 nucleotides matching TRBD1. CDR3 size: 13 residues. The junction had 6 bases not matched to a gene; V was cut back by 5 bases and J by 5 bases. Germline CDR1 MDHEN, CDR2 SYDVKM. This CDR3 is CASSGDRVHEQYF. In DNA, the CDR3 is TGTGCCAGCAGTGGAGACAGGGTCCACGAGCAGTACTTC. Variable domain in full (rest from reference TRBV28 and TRBJ2-7): DVKVTQSSRYLVKRTGEKVFLECVQDMDHENMFWYRQDPGLGLRLIYFSYDVKMKEKGDIPEGYSVSREKKERFSLILESASTNQTSMYLCASSGDRVHEQYFGPGTRLTVT.

The gene calls are TRBV6-1 and TRBJ2-2; 7 bases map to TRBD1. In germline, CDR1 is MNHNS, CDR2 SASEGT. Trimming at V came to 5 bases and at J to 2 bases, leaving 5 bases not matched to a gene. The CDR3 consists of 15 residues. The chain's CDR3 is CASSIRQGNTGELFF. The DNA of the CDR3 is TGTGCCAGCAGTATCCGACAGGGTAACACCGGGGAGCTGTTTTTT.

CDR3 nucleotide sequence: TGCGCCAGCAGCTTGGGGACTAGCGGGAGGATCAGCTCCTACGAGCAGTACTTC. This encodes CASSLGTSGRISSYEQYF. V is TRBV5-1 and J is TRBJ2-7, with 14 nucleotides matching TRBD2. This CDR3 contains 18 residues. Germline CDR1 SGHRS, CDR2 YFSETQ. The V gene end was trimmed by 0 bases and the J gene end by 0 bases; junction bases not matched to a gene: 5.

This chain connects TRBV14 to TRBJ2-5, with 7 bases matching TRBD1. Germline V gene sequence: CDR1 SGHDN, CDR2 FVKESK. This CDR3 has 15 amino acids. V shed 3 bases and J 4 bases; nucleotides not matched to a gene: 8. The CDR3: CASSHRGYVVETQYF. CDR3 in DNA: TGTGCCAGCAGCCACAGGGGGTATGTGGTAGAGACCCAGTACTTC.

The genes are TRBV10-3 and TRBJ2-7; maybe TRBD2 (7 bases). This CDR3 region has 12 residues. CDR1 and CDR2 from the germline V gene are ENHRY and SYGVKD. With 4 bases removed from V and 6 bases from J, the gap between germline ends came to 10 bases. CDR3 nucleotides: TGTGCCATCAGTGGGGAGGGGGGCGAGCAGTACTTC. Its translation is CAISGEGGEQYF.

This chain links TRBV3-1 (or the pseudogene TRBV3-2) with TRBJ1-1, with D possibly TRBD1 on 5 matching bases. Germline lookup yields CDR1 LGHDT and CDR2 YNNKEL (reference sequence). Trimming took off 4 bases at V and 7 bases at J, with 13 bases between the two ends. CDR3 length: 13 residues. The CDR3 protein is CASSPYRGGEAFF. In DNA form, the CDR3 reads TGTGCCAGCAGCCCATACCGGGGGGGTGAAGCTTTCTTT.

Here the CDR3 reads CASSYGAAFYGYTF. Written as DNA, the CDR3 is TGTGCCAGCAGTTACGGGGCAGCGTTCTATGGCTACACCTTC. The V gene is TRBV6-2 or TRBV6-3, the J gene TRBJ1-2; perhaps TRBD1 as D (5 bases). Germline V gene sequence: CDR1 MNHEY, CDR2 SVGEGT. The CDR3 totals 14 residues. V lost 2 bases to trimming and J lost 4 bases, with 11 bases between them.

This clone was observed a single time. This CDR3 is CASSSAPGTGPSPLHF. DNA of the CDR3: TGTGCCAGCAGTTCGGCACCCGGGACAGGGCCTTCACCCCTCCACTTT. V and J are TRBV27 and TRBJ1-6; 9 bases match TRBD1. CDR1 and CDR2 from the germline V gene are MNHEY and SMNVEV (reference sequence). The CDR3 spans 16 residues. Unmatched junction bases numbered 10, after V lost 4 bases and J lost 9 bases.

The chain combines TRBV4-1 with TRBJ1-2; TRBD1 might be the D (6 bases). V shed 2 bases and J shed 7 bases, with 14 bases lying between them. This CDR3 spans 14 amino acids. The germline CDR1 and CDR2 sequences are MGHRA and YSYEKL. The CDR3 sequence: CASSQSGTIFGYTF. The CDR3 coding sequence is TGCGCCAGCAGCCAATCCGGGACAATCTTTGGCTACACCTTC.

To note about this clone: Other nucleotide sequences from this sample produce the same CDR3. The chain combines TRBV24-1 with TRBJ2-1; the D gene is possibly TRBD1 (5 bases). The CDR3 is 15 residues long. Germline assignment: CDR1 KGHDR and CDR2 SFDVKD. The V end lost 5 bases, the J end lost 0 bases, and 10 bases lay between the germline ends. CDR3 coding DNA: TGTGCCACCAGTGGCAGGGTTGGCTCCTACAATGAGCAGTTCTTC. It encodes CATSGRVGSYNEQFF.

The J gene is TRBJ1-3, the V gene TRBV5-1, with D tentatively TRBD1 (5 bases). The CDR3 covers 16 residues. Trimming removed 1 base from V and 0 bases from J, with 11 bases in between. From germline, CDR1 is SGHRS and CDR2 YFSETQ. Here the CDR3 DNA reads TGCGCCAGCAGCTTGTATCCGGGGGACTCTGGAAACACCATATATTTT. Its translation: CASSLYPGDSGNTIYF.

This clone occurred once. The V gene is TRBV5-1, the J gene TRBJ2-5; TRBD2 aligns across 10 bases. With 0 bases clipped from V and 4 bases from J, the junction kept 3 bases outside the gene matches. CDR1 SGHRS and CDR2 YFSETQ come from the germline V gene. The CDR3 covers 15 residues. The CDR3 here is CASSLGSGRAETQYF. CDR3 bases: TGCGCCAGCAGCTTGGGAAGCGGGAGGGCAGAGACCCAGTACTTC.

The chain joins TRBV9 to TRBJ2-1, with D possibly TRBD2 on 5 matching bases. V was clipped by 0 bases and J by 4 bases, with 14 bases between them. The CDR3 loop spans 16 amino acids. Germline CDR1 is SGDLS and CDR2 is YYNGEE. The CDR3, as DNA: TGTGCCAGCAGCGTAGGGAGCGGAAAAACTTACAATGAGCAGTTCTTC. This codes for CASSVGSGKTYNEQFF.

In its sample, this clone was seen once. The V gene is TRBV3-1 (or the pseudogene TRBV3-2), the J gene TRBJ1-1; TRBD1 agrees at 8 bases. Germline V gene lookup returns CDR1 LGHDT and CDR2 YNNKEL (reference sequence). The CDR3 runs 14 residues. Germline trimming cut 6 bases from V and 5 bases from J; bases unmatched to any gene: 8. The CDR3 reads CASSNTGGGTEAFF. The CDR3 nucleotides read TGTGCCAGCAGTAACACAGGGGGGGGGACTGAAGCTTTCTTT.